The subject of this entry is one T cell receptor (beta chain). The CDR3 loop spans 16 amino acids. CDR1 and CDR2 (germline): SQVTM, ANQGSEA. Trimming shortened V by 3 bases and J by 0 bases, and 15 bases separated the two germline ends. The entry originates in a study of shared clonotypes between healthy human individuals. This was a deep-level run. Sequenced by immunoSEQ multiplex PCR; TCRdb stores in-frame clones only, minus some. The table records some 350,000 clones, around 74% of them present only once. The clonotype comes from a man in his thirties or forties in good health. This chain connects TRBV29-1 to TRBJ2-4; D may be TRBD1 (5 bases). The sample comprised memory CD4+ T cells sorted from blood. As to subset: CD45RA-negative fraction. CDR3 in DNA: TGCAGCGTTGACGATAGCCAGGGTGCAGCCAAAAACATTCAGTACTTC. This encodes CSVDDSQGAAKNIQYF. Full variable domain (outside the CDR3, taken from reference TRBV29-1 and TRBJ2-4): SAVISQKPSRDICQRGTSLTIQCQVDSQVTMMFWYRQQPGQSLTLIATANQGSEATYESGFVIDKFPISRPNLTFSTLTVSNMSPEDSSIYLCSVDDSQGAAKNIQYFGAGTRLSVL.